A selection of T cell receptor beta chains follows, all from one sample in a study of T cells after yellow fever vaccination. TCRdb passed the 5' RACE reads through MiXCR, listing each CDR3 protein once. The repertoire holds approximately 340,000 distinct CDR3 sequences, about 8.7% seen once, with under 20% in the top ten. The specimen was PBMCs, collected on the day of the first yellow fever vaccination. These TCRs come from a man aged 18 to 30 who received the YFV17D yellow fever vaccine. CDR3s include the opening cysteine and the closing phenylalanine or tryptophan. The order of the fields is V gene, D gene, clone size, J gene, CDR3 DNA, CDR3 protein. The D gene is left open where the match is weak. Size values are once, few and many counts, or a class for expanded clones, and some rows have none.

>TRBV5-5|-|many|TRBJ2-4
TGTGCCAGCAGCTTGTGGGAAGGCCTAGCCAAAAACATTCAGTACTTC
CASSLWEGLAKNIQYF
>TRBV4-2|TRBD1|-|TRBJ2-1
TGTGCCAGCAGCCAAGATCCTGGGCAGGGGGCTGTAGGGGAGCAGTTCTTC
CASSQDPGQGAVGEQFF
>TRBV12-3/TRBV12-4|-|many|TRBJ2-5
TGTGCCAGCAGTTTTTCAGGGAAGGAGACCCAGTACTTC
CASSFSGKETQYF
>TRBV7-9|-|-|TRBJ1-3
TGTGCCAGCAGCGTAATGTCCCTGTCCTCTGGAAACACCATATATTTT
CASSVMSLSSGNTIYF
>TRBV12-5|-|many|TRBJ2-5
TGTGCTAGTGGTTTGGTGCCCGGGGTCAGGAAGACCCAGTACTTC
CASGLVPGVRKTQYF
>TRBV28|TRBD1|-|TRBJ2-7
TGTGCCAGCAGTCCTTTTGGGGACAGAGCCTACGAGCAGTACTTC
CASSPFGDRAYEQYF
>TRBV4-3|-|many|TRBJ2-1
TGCGCCAGCAGCCAAGAACTAATAGCCTACAATGAGCAGTTCTTC
CASSQELIAYNEQFF
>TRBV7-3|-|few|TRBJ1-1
TGTGCCAGCAGCCCTGGGACACCGCGGGAAGCTTTCTTT
CASSPGTPREAFF
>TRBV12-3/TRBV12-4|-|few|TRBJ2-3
TGTGCCAGCAGTTTCTCGGACAGCACAGATACGCAGTATTTT
CASSFSDSTDTQYF
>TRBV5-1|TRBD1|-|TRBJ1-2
TGCGCCAGCAGCGGCGGACAGGCCCGAGGCTATGACTACACCTTC
CASSGGQARGYDYTF
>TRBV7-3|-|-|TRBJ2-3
TGTGCCAGCAGCTTAGGGTACGAGTCAGATACGCAGTATTTT
CASSLGYESDTQYF
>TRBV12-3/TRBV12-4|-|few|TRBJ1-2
TGTGCCAGCAGTCCTCCGGGGATCTATGGCTACACCTTC
CASSPPGIYGYTF
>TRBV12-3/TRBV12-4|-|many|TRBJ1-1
TGTGCCAGCACAACGGGGCTGAACACTGAAGCTTTCTTT
CASTTGLNTEAFF
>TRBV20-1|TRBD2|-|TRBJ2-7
TGCAGTGCGGGAGCGGGGTACGAGCAGTACTTC
CSAGAGYEQYF
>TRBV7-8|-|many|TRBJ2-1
TGTGCCAGCAGCCCGGCCGAAGGGAATGAGCAGTTCTTC
CASSPAEGNEQFF
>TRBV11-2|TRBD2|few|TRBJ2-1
TGTGCCAGCAGCTCCCCTTTAGCGGGTCCTAGCTCCTACAATGAGCAGTTCTTC
CASSSPLAGPSSYNEQFF
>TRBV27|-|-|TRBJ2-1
TGTGCCAGCAGCCCCGGGACCACCTCCTACAATGAGCAGTTCTTC
CASSPGTTSYNEQFF
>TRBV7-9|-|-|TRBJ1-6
TGTGCCAGCAGCTTAGCCGGAGGGGGTAATTCACCCCTCCACTTT
CASSLAGGGNSPLHF
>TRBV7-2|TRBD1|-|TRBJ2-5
TGTGCCAGCAGCTTAGTGGGGGGGACAGGGGAAGAGACCCAGTACTTC
CASSLVGGTGEETQYF
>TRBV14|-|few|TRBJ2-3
TGTGCCAGCAGCCAGGTTACGGGGGACGGCACAGATACGCAGTATTTT
CASSQVTGDGTDTQYF
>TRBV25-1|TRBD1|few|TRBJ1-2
TGTGCCAGCAGCAGACGGGACAGGGAGGGCTACACCTTC
CASSRRDREGYTF
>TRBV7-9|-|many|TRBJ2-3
TGTGCCAACCTCCCCCTGGAGGGGGGTAAGACAGATACGCAGTATTTT
CANLPLEGGKTDTQYF
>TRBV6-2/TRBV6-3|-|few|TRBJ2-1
TGTGCCAGCAGCCCTTCCGGACACAACAATGAGCAGTTCTTC
CASSPSGHNNEQFF
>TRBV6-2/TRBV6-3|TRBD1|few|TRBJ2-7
TGTGCCAGCAGAGGGACAGGGGTCTACGAGCAGTACTTC
CASRGTGVYEQYF
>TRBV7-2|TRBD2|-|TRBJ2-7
TGTGCCAGCAGCTCCGGGACTAGCGGGGGGGGAAGATACGAGCAGTACTTC
CASSSGTSGGGRYEQYF
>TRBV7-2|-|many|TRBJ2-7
TGTGCCAGCAGCTTAAGTGGGTACGAGCAGTACTTC
CASSLSGYEQYF
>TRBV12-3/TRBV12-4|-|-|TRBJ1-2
TGTGCCAGCAGTCGGGCCTCGGTGGGTGGCTACACCTTC
CASSRASVGGYTF
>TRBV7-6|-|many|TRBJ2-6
TGTGCCAGCAGCTTAGTAGCTGGGGCCAACGTCCTGACTTTC
CASSLVAGANVLTF
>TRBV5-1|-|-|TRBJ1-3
TGCGCCAGCAGCTTATTAGGGACCTCTGGAAACACCATATATTTT
CASSLLGTSGNTIYF